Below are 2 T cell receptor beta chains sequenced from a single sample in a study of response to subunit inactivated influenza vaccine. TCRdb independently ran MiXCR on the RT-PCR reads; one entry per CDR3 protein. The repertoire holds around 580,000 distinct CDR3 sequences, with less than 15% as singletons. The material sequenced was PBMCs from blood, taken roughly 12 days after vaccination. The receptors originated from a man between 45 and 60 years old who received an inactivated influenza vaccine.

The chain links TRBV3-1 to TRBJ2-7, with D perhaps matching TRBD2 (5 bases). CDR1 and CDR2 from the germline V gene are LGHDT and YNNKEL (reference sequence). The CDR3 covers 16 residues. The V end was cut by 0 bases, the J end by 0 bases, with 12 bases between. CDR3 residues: CASSQDIRGSSYEQYF. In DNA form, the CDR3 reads TGTGCCAGCAGCCAAGATATCCGGGGTAGCTCCTACGAGCAGTACTTC.

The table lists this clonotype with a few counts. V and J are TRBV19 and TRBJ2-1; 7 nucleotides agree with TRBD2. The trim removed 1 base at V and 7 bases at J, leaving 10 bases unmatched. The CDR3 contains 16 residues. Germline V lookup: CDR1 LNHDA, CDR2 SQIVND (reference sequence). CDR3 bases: TGTGCCAGTAGTATAGGTCCCGGGGGGATCGGAAATGAGCAGTTCTTC. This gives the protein CASSIGPGGIGNEQFF.